The clone carrying this TCR beta chain was observed many times. Its antigen is as yet unknown. Time point: newly diagnosed GD, antithyroid drugs for less than 3 months. The authors made the TCR library using RNA they extracted from PBMCs. The germline gives CDR1 SGHAT, CDR2 FQNNGV. Trimming took 1 base from V and 8 from J; bases not matched to a gene: 6. The CDR3 runs to 15 residues. This specimen belongs to a study of regulatory T cells in long-lasting Graves disease. Study-level results: Analysis covered peripheral blood alone, not thyroid tissue. Graves' patients with persistent disease showed TCR diversity lower than patients newly diagnosed.

Arm-PCR of CDR3 regions with iRepertoire HTBI primers generated TCR beta libraries. One entry per CDR3 protein, called by TCRdb with MiXCR from the multiplex PCR reads. The sample yields 400,000 to 550,000 distinct CDR3 sequences, 15% to 20% seen once. The data were also submitted as part of a second study, on T cells in Graves' hyperthyroidism and ophthalmopathy. According to that study: In the first-round RT-PCR of the TCR CDR3, the HTBI primer set was used. Ophthalmopathy, which appeared later, was predicted by the model a median about 5.9 months before onset.

The source material was peripheral blood mononuclear cells (PBMCs), sampled at new diagnosis, from a patient treated with antithyroid drugs. The sequence came from a woman aged 25 to 39 with Graves disease. The J gene is TRBJ2-1, the V gene TRBV11-2; 9 nucleotides match TRBD2. The CDR3 DNA sequence: TGTGCCAGCAGCTTAGGGGGCGGGAGGGCCCATGAGCAGTTCTTC. This codes for CASSLGGGRAHEQFF.